This T cell receptor (beta chain) was recovered during a study of shared clonotypes between healthy human individuals. Every donor was a Caucasian adult from Nashville, Tennessee. Researchers partitioned CD4+ cells into CD45RA+ naive and CD45RA-negative memory subsets. The germline V gene encodes CDR1 SGHVS and CDR2 FQNEAQ. Trimming cost V 3 bases and J 0 bases, with 16 bases left between them. The CDR3 consists of 17 residues. General study findings and limits: Depth of sequencing was expected to influence donor clonotype sharing.

Method: immunoSEQ multiplex PCR; TCRdb's copy keeps in-frame clones and lacks some. In the table there are more than 2,000,000 clones, roughly nine tenths of which are singletons. Comments on this clone: Its antigen remains unidentified.

This sequence originates from a man aged 18 to 29 in good health. The chain recombines TRBV7-8 with TRBJ2-3; D perhaps matches TRBD2 (7 bases). The sample was naive CD4+ T cells sorted from blood. Subset given: CD45RA+ positively selected. CDR3 bases: TGTGCCAGCAGCTTTCAGACTGCGGGGGCCAGCACAGATACGCAGTATTTT. It codes for CASSFQTAGASTDTQYF.